Detailed here is one T cell receptor (beta chain). Its antigen is unknown. This record belongs to a study of shared clonotypes between healthy human individuals. Regarding the study as a whole: Four donors held about 5.1% of naive CD4 clonotypes in common. Only blood was sampled, and tissue TCR repertoires likely differ from blood ones. Donors were few, which limited the genetic and exposure-history diversity represented.

Methods used by the authors: Junction-only immunoSEQ data arrived without quality scores, meaning filtering differed. Profiled with immunoSEQ multiplex PCR; TCRdb holds only in-frame clones, not every one. The D gene and trimming were derived from the DNA, and the V and J assignments and clone size from that table. The repertoire holds over a million clones, about three quarters seen once, with roughly 1.4% in the top ten. Per germline, CDR1 ENHRY and CDR2 SYGVKD. Trimming shortened V by 3 bases and J by 10 bases, and 18 bases separated the two germline ends. The CDR3 contains 15 residues. V and J are TRBV10-3 and TRBJ1-4; D is uncertain. The source material was memory CD4+ T cells sorted from blood. Subset in this sample: CD45RA-negative fraction. The receptor comes from a man aged 18 to 30 in good health. The CDR3, as DNA: TGTGCCATCAGTGACCCGGGGAATGGGGAAGGAAAACTGTTTTTT. Translating gives CAISDPGNGEGKLFF.